The present entry profiles one T cell receptor beta chain with its context. What it binds is not known. This sample was taken from a study of cytomegalovirus exposure and HLA in healthy donors. Notes on the study in general: Reportedly, a later analysis found an Asian-associated ancestry cluster had fewer N-insertions than the approximately 700-donor mean. HLA restriction was apparent for most CMV-associated TCR beta chains in a later analysis. Presence/absence analyses treated sequencing depth as roughly uniform across donors.

V lost 1 base, J lost 2 bases, and 3 bases stayed unmatched. Germline V gene sequence: CDR1 SGHTA, CDR2 FQGNSA. The CDR3 is 16 residues long. PCR amplification relied on 60 Vbeta primers (plus 13 Jbeta primers). Data came from immunoSEQ multiplex PCR; TCRdb stores just in-frame clones and leaves some out. The sample consists of about 170,000 clones, more than 70% of them appearing once. The study sampled nominally healthy donors, though unrecorded immune exposures were likely. The receptor comes from a male donor in good health and CMV-seronegative. Sequencing was performed on PBMCs. The chain joins TRBV7-2 to TRBJ2-1; 9 bases line up with TRBD2. The CDR3 spells CASSLESGRTYNEQFF. The CDR3 DNA reads as TGTGCCAGCAGCTTAGAGAGCGGGAGGACCTACAATGAGCAGTTCTTC.